This T cell receptor beta chain was identified in a study of T cell repertoires in cytomegalovirus infection (dated by TCRdb to the late 2010s). For context, the study as a whole: Donor HLA type was relevant to the analysis, because carriage of CMV infection together with the matching HLA type was indicated by public TCR beta signatures.

Spanning cysteine to phenylalanine, the CDR3 consists of 18 amino acids. CDR3 DNA is the only sequence kept; it has 54 bases, read in frame from the first base. From a lookup of the germline V gene, CDR1 and CDR2 are SQVTM and ANQGSEA. Germline trimming: 1 base from V, 4 bases from J; junction bases outside gene matches: 13. This sample was sequenced with an Illumina HiSeq 1500. The public reads were reanalyzed by TCRdb: fastp trimming at Q25, MiXCR alignment, in-frame beta chains only. CDR3 protein sequences are deduplicated, and each keeps its most common genes and DNA. The sample has over 150,000 distinct CDR3 sequences on record, about a sixth of them singletons. 25% of the sample is in the top ten clones. On the study overall, not on this receptor specifically: In both this cohort and an independent approximately 350-donor cohort, the cumulative frequency of public TCR beta family members distinguished carriers of CMV infection plus the relevant HLA type. The ex vivo response was dominated by HLA-C-restricted CMV-specific TCR beta clonotypes, which also provided the single most frequent clonotype in two of eight donors.

Concerning this clonotype: Its specific antigen is unknown. Base-call qualities are not available, and no considerably larger clone is one nucleotide away.

The chain employs TRBV29-1 and TRBJ2-1, with 10 bases matching TRBD1. The receptor was isolated from a human donor in good health (CMV status not recorded). Some clones in this sample may be carry-over from other donors' samples. Sequencing was carried out using CD8+ T cells from PBMCs. The CDR3 protein sequence reads: CSVEVPLFGTGAYNEQFF. The DNA sequence is given as TGCAGCGTTGAAGTGCCCCTTTTCGGGACAGGGGCGTACAATGAGCAGTTCTTC.